This T cell receptor (beta chain) was profiled in a study of patients and donors after allogeneic stem cell transplantation (dated by TCRdb to 2020 to 2021). V and J are trimmed by 5 bases and 10 bases, and the gene matches miss 4 bases of the junction. The CDR3, from cysteine to phenylalanine, totals 11 residues. Only CDR3 DNA is held: 33 bases, read in frame from base 1. CDR1 and CDR2 were assigned from the germline V gene as MNHEY and SVGAGI. Comments on this clonotype: Its antigen is currently not known. The input lacks base qualities; no much larger clone sits a single base away.

Library method: RT-PCR. Data came from a NextSeq 550. The public reads were run again by TCRdb, first through fastp at Q25 and then through MiXCR, and only productive beta chains were kept. All rows with the same CDR3 protein become a single entry with the most common DNA and genes. The sample records approximately 150,000 distinct CDR3 sequences, more than 20% of which are singletons. In total, the top ten clones hold roughly a quarter of the sample. The specimen sequenced was blood, either unsorted or a sorted T cell fraction (not recorded which). The origin of this receptor is a human donor who was either an allogeneic HSCT recipient or a stem cell or donor lymphocyte infusion donor (not recorded which). It is not recorded whose cells these are; they may come from a transplant donor. The chain is assembled from TRBV6-5 and TRBJ1-1; TRBD1 lines up with 7 middle nucleotides. The DNA is as follows: TGTGCCAGCAGTGACAGGGTAGGAGCTTTCTTT. The translation is CASSDRVGAFF.